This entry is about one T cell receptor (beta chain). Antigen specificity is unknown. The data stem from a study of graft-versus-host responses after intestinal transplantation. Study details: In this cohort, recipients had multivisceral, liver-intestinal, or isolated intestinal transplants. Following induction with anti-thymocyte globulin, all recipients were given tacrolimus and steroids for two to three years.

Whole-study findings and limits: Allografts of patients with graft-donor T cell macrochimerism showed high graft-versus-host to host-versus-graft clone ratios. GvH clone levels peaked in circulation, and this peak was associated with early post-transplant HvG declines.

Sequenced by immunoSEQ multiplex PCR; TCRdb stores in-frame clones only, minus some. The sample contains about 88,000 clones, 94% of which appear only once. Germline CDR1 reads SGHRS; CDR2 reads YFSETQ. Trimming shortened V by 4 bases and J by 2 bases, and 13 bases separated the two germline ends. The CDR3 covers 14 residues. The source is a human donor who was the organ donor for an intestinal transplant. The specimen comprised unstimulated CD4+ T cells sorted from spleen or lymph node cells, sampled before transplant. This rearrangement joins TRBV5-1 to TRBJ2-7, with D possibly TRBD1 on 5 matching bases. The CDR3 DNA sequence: TGCGCCAGCAGCCCTACAGGACCTCCCTACGAGCAGTACTTC. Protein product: CASSPTGPPYEQYF.